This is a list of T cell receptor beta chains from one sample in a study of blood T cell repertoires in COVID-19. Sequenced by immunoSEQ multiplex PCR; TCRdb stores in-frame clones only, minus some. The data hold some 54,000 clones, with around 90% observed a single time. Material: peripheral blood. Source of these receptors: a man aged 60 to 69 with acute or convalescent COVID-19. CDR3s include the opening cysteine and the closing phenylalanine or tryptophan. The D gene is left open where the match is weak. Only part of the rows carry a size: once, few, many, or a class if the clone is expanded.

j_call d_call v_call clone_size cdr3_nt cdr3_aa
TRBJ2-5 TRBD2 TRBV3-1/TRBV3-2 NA TGTGCCAGCAGCCAAGTTTTACTAGCGGGAGTCTATTTCGAGACCCAGTACTTC CASSQVLLAGVYFETQYF
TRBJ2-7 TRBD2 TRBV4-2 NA TGTGCCAGCAGCCAAGAACTAGCGGGAGGGGGGGTCTACGAGCAGTACTTC CASSQELAGGGVYEQYF
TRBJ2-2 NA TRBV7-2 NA TGTGCCAGCAGCAGCAGGGGTTCGGTCACCGGGGAGCTGTTTTTT CASSSRGSVTGELFF
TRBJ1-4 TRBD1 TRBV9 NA TGTGCCAGCAGCGCCGATTCGGGACAGGGGTTTAATGAAAAACTGTTTTTT CASSADSGQGFNEKLFF
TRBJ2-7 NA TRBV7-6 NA TGTGCCAGCAGCCCTCGAAATGGGGCCTCCTACGAGCAGTACTTC CASSPRNGASYEQYF
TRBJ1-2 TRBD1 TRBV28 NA TGTGCCAGCACCAGGGGACAGAACTATGGCTACACCTTC CASTRGQNYGYTF
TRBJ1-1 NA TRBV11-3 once TGTGCCAGCAGCGGGACGACATGGGGGCAAGCTTTCTTT CASSGTTWGQAFF
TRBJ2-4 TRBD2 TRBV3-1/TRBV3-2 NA TGTGCCAGCAGCCAAGCCGGACTAGCGGGAGGATGGGCCAAAAACATTCAGTACTTC CASSQAGLAGGWAKNIQYF
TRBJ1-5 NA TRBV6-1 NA TGTGCCAGCAGTGAAGTGGGGGCAGGTCAGCCCCAGCATTTT CASSEVGAGQPQHF
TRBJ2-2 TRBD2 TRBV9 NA TGTGCCAGCAGCGTAGGGGGTAGCGGGAGGGCGATCACCGGGGAGCTGTTTTTT CASSVGGSGRAITGELFF
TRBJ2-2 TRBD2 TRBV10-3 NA TGTGCCGTCAGAGGACTAGCAACCGGGGAGCTGTTTTTT CAVRGLATGELFF
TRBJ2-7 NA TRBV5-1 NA TGCGCCAGCAGCTTGGACAGAGCCTACGAGCAGTACTTC CASSLDRAYEQYF
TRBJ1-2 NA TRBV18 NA TGTGCCAGCTCACCCGGGGGAGAAGCTAACTATGGCTACACCTTC CASSPGGEANYGYTF
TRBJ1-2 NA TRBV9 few TGTGCCAGCAGCCCGGGGGGGGCTGGCTATGGCTACACCTTC CASSPGGAGYGYTF
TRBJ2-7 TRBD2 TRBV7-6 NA TGTGCCAGCAGCTTGCCGACTAGCGGAGCCTACGAGCAGTACTTC CASSLPTSGAYEQYF
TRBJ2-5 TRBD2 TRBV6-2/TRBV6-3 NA TGTGCCAGCAGTTACGGGGCTAGCGGGAGGATGGTAGAGACCCAGTACTTC CASSYGASGRMVETQYF
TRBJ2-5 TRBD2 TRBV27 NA TGTGCCAGCAGTTTACGCCTAGCGGGGTTTGAGACCCAGTACTTC CASSLRLAGFETQYF
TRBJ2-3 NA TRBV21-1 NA TGTGCCAGCAGCAAAGATGTGGGGGCCGAGACAGATACGCAGTATTTT CASSKDVGAETDTQYF
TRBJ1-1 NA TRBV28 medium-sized TGTGCCAGCAGTTTCAGCGGGAACACTGAAGCTTTCTTT CASSFSGNTEAFF
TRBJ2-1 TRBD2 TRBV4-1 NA TGCGCCAGCAGCCAGGAACCTGGTAGCGGGAACCACAATGAGCAGTTCTTC CASSQEPGSGNHNEQFF
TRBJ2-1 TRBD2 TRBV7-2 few TGTGCCAGCAGCTTATCAACTAGCGGGATAATCAATGAGCAGTTCTTC CASSLSTSGIINEQFF
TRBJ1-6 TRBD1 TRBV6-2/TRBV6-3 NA TGTGCCAGCAGTCGGAACAGGGGACAGGGATCACCCCTCCACTTT CASSRNRGQGSPLHF
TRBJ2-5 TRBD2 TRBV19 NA TGTGCCAGTAGTAGCGGGGGGGATACGGAGACCCAGTACTTC CASSSGGDTETQYF
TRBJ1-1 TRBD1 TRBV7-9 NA TGTGCCAGCAGCTTAGCAGTGGGGACAGGGGACACTGAAGCTTTCTTT CASSLAVGTGDTEAFF
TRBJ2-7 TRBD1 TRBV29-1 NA TGCAGCGTGACCCGGGACAGGGTCTACGAGCAGTACTTC CSVTRDRVYEQYF
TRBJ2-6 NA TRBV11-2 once TGTGCCAGCAGCAGAACCAGCTCTGGGGCCAACGTCCTGACTTTC CASSRTSSGANVLTF
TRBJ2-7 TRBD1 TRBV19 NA TGTGCCAGTAGTCATAAGACCGGGACAGGGGCCGAGCAGTACTTC CASSHKTGTGAEQYF
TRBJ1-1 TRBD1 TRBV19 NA TGTGCCAGTAGAAGGACAGGGTCTGCGAACACTGAAGCTTTCTTT CASRRTGSANTEAFF
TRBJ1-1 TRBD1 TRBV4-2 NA TGTGCCAGCAGCCAAAGGCAACAGGGGGTCACCGAAGCTTTCTTT CASSQRQQGVTEAFF
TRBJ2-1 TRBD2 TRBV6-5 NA TGTGCCAGCAAGCCTAGCGGTTACAATGAGCAGTTCTTC CASKPSGYNEQFF
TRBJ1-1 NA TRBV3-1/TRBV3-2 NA TGTGCCAGCAGCAACGGTGGGGGCAGGACTGAAGCTTTCTTT CASSNGGGRTEAFF
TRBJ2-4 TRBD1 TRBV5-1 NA TGCGCCAGCAGCTCGGGACAGGGTGGAAACATTCAGTACTTC CASSSGQGGNIQYF
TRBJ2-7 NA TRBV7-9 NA TGTGCCAGCAGCTGGGAGCCTGGCCTAGGGGAGGACGAGCAGTACTTC CASSWEPGLGEDEQYF
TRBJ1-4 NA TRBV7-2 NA TGTGCCAGCAGCTTAGGCGGTATGAATGAAAAACTGTTTTTT CASSLGGMNEKLFF
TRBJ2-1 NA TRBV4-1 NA TGCGCCAGCAGCCAGGGGCACAGTGGATACAATGAGCAGTTCTTC CASSQGHSGYNEQFF
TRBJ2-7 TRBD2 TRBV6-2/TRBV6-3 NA TGTGCCAGCAGTTACTCGAGGCTAGCGGGGTATAACTCCTACGAGCAGTACTTC CASSYSRLAGYNSYEQYF
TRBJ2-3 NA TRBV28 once TGTGCCAGCAGTTTGAGGCGTCCGAGCACAGATACGCAGTATTTT CASSLRRPSTDTQYF
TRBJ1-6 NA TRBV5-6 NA TGTGCCAGCAGCTACAAAACGCTTGCGGGCCATTCACCCCTCCACTTT CASSYKTLAGHSPLHF
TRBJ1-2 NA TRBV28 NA TGTGCCAGCAGCCGGACAGATGGCTACACCTTC CASSRTDGYTF
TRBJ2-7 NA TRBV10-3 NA TGTGCCATCAGTTCGACAGGAGACTACGAGCAGTACTTC CAISSTGDYEQYF
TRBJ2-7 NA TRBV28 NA TGTGCCAGCAGTTTAGGAGGAGCGGAGTCCTACGAGCAGTACTTC CASSLGGAESYEQYF
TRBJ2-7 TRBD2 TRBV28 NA TGTGCCAGCACCAAAGTCCAAGGGGAGGGACTACAGTACTTC CASTKVQGEGLQYF
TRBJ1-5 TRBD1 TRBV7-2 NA TGTGCCAGCAGCTTTTTCGGACAGGGGGATCAGCCCCAGCATTTT CASSFFGQGDQPQHF
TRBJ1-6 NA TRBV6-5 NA TGTGCCAGCAGTTACTCTAAGGAGGGTGGTTCACCCCTCCACTTT CASSYSKEGGSPLHF
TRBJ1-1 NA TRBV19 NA TGTGCCAGTAGTAAGGGGATCGAGTTCACTGAAGCTTTCTTT CASSKGIEFTEAFF
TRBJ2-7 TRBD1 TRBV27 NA TGTGCCAGCAGCCGGGACAGTAACGAGCAGTACTTC CASSRDSNEQYF
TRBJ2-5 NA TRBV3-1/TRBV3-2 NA TGTGCCAGCAGCCAAGATCCGGGAGAAGAGACCCAGTACTTC CASSQDPGEETQYF
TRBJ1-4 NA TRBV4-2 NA TGTGCCAGCAGCCAATATGGATCAGGGTCAGGAGGGGAGGATGAAAAACTGTTTTTT CASSQYGSGSGGEDEKLFF
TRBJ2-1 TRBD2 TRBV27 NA TGTGCCAGCAGAAAGCGGGAGTGGTTCAATGAGCAGTTCTTC CASRKREWFNEQFF
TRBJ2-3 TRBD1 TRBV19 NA TGTGCCAGTAGCCCTGGACAGGGGACAGATACGCAGTATTTT CASSPGQGTDTQYF
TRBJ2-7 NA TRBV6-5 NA TGTGCCAGCAGTTACGGGGCTGGTAGTAGCGAGCAGTACTTC CASSYGAGSSEQYF
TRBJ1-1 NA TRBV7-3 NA TGTGCCAGCAGCTTAATCGACAGGACTGAAGCTTTCTTT CASSLIDRTEAFF
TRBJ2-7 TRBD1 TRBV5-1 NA TGCGCCAGCAGCTTGGCGGGACAGGGGGTTGACGAGCAGTACTTC CASSLAGQGVDEQYF
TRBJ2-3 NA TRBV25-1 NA TGTGCCAGCAGTCGGACTAGCACAGATACGCAGTATTTT CASSRTSTDTQYF
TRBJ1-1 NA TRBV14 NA TGTGCCAGCAGCCAAGGGGCGGGGGTGAACACTGAAGCTTTCTTT CASSQGAGVNTEAFF
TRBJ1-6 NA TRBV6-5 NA TGTGCCAGCAGTCTACAGGGAACCTATAATTCACCCCTCCACTTT CASSLQGTYNSPLHF
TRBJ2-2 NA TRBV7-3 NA TGTGCCAGCAGCTTAAGGTGGCCTCCGAACACCGGGGAGCTGTTTTTT CASSLRWPPNTGELFF
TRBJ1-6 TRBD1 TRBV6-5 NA TGTGCCAGCAGTCGGGACAGTAATTCACCCCTCCACTTT CASSRDSNSPLHF
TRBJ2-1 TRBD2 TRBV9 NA TGTGCCAGCAGCGGCCCAGGCGGGAGTGTTGAGCAGTTCTTC CASSGPGGSVEQFF